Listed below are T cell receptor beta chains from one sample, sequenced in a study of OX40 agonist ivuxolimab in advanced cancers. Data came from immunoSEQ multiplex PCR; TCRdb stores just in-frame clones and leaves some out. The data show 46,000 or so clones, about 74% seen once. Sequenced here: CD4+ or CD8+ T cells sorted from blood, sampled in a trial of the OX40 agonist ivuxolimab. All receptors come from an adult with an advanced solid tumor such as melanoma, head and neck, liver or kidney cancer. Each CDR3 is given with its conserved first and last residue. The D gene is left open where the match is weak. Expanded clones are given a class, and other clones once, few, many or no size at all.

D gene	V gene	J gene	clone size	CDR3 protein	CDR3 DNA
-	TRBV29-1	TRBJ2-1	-	CSASTGDSINEQFF	TGCAGCGCCTCCACCGGGGATTCTATCAATGAGCAGTTCTTC
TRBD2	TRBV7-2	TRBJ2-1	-	CASSLVPSGSSYNEQFF	TGTGCCAGCAGCTTAGTTCCTAGCGGAAGCTCCTACAATGAGCAGTTCTTC
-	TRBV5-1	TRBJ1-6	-	CASSLERGNSPLHF	TGCGCCAGCAGCTTGGAGCGGGGTAATTCACCCCTCCACTTT
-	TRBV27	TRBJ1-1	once	CASSYGTSEAFF	TGTGCCAGCAGTTACGGGACATCTGAAGCTTTCTTT
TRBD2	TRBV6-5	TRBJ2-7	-	CASRGTSGSSQYF	TGTGCCAGCAGGGGGACTAGCGGGTCGAGCCAGTACTTC
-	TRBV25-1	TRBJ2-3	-	CASSARSGIDTQYF	TGTGCCAGCAGTGCCCGGTCCGGGATAGATACGCAGTATTTT
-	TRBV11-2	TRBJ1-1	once	CASRGGTYEAFF	TGTGCCAGCAGGGGGGGGACCTATGAAGCTTTCTTT
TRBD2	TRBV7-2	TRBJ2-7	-	CASSEIAGSGEQYF	TGTGCCAGCAGCGAAATAGCGGGCTCGGGGGAGCAGTACTTC
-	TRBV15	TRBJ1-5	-	CATSVTSNQPQHF	TGTGCCACCAGCGTCACCAGCAATCAGCCCCAGCATTTT
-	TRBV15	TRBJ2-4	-	CATSKSGRSVAKNIQYF	TGTGCCACCAGCAAAAGCGGGCGGAGTGTAGCCAAAAACATTCAGTACTTC
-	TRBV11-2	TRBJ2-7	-	CASSLSAASPYEQYF	TGTGCCAGCAGCTTATCAGCCGCCTCCCCCTACGAGCAGTACTTC
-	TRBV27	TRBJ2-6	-	CASRLAGANVLTF	TGTGCCAGCAGACTAGCTGGGGCCAACGTCCTGACTTTC
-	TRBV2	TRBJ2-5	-	CASSASEAFQETQYF	TGTGCCAGCAGTGCAAGCGAAGCATTCCAAGAGACCCAGTACTTC
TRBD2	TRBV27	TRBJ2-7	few	CASSPRGAYEQYF	TGTGCCAGCAGTCCGCGGGGGGCTTACGAGCAGTACTTC
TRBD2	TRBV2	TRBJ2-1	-	CASSPSGRVEQFF	TGTGCCAGCAGTCCTAGCGGGAGGGTTGAGCAGTTCTTC
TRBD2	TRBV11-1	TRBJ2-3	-	CASSFGTSGTDTQYF	TGTGCCAGCAGCTTCGGGACTAGCGGCACAGATACGCAGTATTTT
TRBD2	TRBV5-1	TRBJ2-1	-	CASSPPSGRAQFEQFF	TGCGCCAGCAGCCCTCCTAGCGGGAGGGCCCAATTTGAGCAGTTCTTC
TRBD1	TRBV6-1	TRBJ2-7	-	CASSRTGFTYEQYF	TGTGCCAGCAGCCGGACAGGGTTTACCTACGAGCAGTACTTC
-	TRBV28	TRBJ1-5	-	CASSTGSHQPQHF	TGTGCCAGCAGTACCGGGTCCCATCAGCCCCAGCATTTT
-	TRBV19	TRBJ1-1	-	CASSSLGGPSFF	TGTGCCAGTAGTTCATTGGGAGGGCCTTCCTTCTTT
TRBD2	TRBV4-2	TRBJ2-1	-	CASSQDFGTRLNEQFF	TGTGCCAGCAGCCAGGACTTTGGGACTAGACTTAATGAGCAGTTCTTC
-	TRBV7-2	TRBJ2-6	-	CASTLPGPGANVLTF	TGTGCCAGCACCCTGCCGGGGCCCGGGGCCAACGTCCTGACTTTC
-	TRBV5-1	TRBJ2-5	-	CASSLGGRGETQYF	TGCGCCAGCAGCTTAGGGGGGCGCGGGGAGACCCAGTACTTC
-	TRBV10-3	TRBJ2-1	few	CAIRAINGKYYNEQFF	TGTGCCATCAGGGCCATAAACGGTAAATACTACAATGAGCAGTTCTTC
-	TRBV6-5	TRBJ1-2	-	CASSYSGGDGYTF	TGTGCCAGCAGTTACTCGGGGGGGGATGGCTACACCTTC
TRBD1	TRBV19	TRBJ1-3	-	CASRRTGQGSGNTIYF	TGTGCCAGTAGACGGACAGGGCAAGGGAGCGGAAACACCATATATTTT
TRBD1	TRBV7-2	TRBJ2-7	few	CASSRDRDEQYF	TGTGCCAGCAGCCGGGACAGGGACGAGCAGTACTTC
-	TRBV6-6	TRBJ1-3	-	CASSYAGGSGNTIYF	TGTGCCAGCAGTTACGCCGGGGGGTCTGGAAACACCATATATTTT
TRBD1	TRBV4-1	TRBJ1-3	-	CASSGTVLSGNTIYF	TGCGCCAGCAGCGGGACAGTACTCTCTGGAAACACCATATATTTT